The entry below gives a single T cell receptor (beta chain) sequence along with its context. Germline values: CDR1 LGHDT, CDR2 YNNKEL (reference sequence). This CDR3 has 17 amino acids. V was clipped by 1 base and J by 4 bases; unmatched bases: 11. In the authors' methods: Reference gene primer amplification yielded estimated nucleated cell counts. Profiled with immunoSEQ multiplex PCR; TCRdb holds only in-frame clones, not every one. V, J and clone size were drawn from that table, and D and trimming were deduced from the DNA. The table has under 250,000 clones, 70% to 80% seen once. These data come from a study of blood T cell repertoires in COVID-19. Study-level information: From T cells, B-cell-depleted T cells, or PBMCs came the material, which was cDNA or gDNA.

Seattle enrolled patients during active infection and tracked them longitudinally. Sequencing was done on a sample of peripheral blood. V and J are TRBV3-1 (or the pseudogene TRBV3-2) and TRBJ1-2; 8 nucleotides line up with TRBD1. The sequence was collected from a woman aged 40 to 50 with COVID-19, enrolled during active disease. The CDR3 DNA follows: TGTGCCAGCAGCCAAGTATTATTAGCAGGGGGCATCTATGGCTACACCTTC. This encodes CASSQVLLAGGIYGYTF.